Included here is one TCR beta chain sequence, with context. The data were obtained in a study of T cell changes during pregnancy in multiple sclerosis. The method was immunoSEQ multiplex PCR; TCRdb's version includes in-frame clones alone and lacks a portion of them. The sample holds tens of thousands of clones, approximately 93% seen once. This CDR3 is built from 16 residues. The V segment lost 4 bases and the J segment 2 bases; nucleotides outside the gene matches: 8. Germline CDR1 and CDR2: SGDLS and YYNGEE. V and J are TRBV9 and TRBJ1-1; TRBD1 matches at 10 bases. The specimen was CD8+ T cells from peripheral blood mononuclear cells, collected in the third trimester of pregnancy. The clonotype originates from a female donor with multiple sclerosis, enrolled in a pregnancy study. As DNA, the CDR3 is TGTGCCAGCAGCTTCCCGGACAGGGGGAGTAACACTGAAGCTTTCTTT. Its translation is CASSFPDRGSNTEAFF.